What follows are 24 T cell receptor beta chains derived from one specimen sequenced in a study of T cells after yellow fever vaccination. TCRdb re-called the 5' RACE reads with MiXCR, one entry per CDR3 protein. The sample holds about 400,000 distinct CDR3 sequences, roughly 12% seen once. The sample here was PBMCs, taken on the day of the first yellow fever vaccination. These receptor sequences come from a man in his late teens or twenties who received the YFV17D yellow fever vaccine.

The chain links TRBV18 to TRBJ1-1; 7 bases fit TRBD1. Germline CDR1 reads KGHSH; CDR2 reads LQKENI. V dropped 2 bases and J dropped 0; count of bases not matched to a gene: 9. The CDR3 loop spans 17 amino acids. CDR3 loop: CASSPTGTANMNTEAFF. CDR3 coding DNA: TGTGCCAGCTCACCAACCGGGACAGCAAACATGAACACTGAAGCTTTCTTT.

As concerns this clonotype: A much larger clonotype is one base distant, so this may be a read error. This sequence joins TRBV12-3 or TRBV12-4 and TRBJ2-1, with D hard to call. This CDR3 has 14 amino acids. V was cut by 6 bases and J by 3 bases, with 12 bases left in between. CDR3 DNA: TGTGCCAGCAGGAGTACGGATGTCTACAATGAGCAGTTCTTC. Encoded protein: CASRSTDVYNEQFF.

CDR3 bases: TGTGCCAGCAGTTCGAGGGGAACAGGGAATCAGCCCCAGCATTTT. This encodes CASSSRGTGNQPQHF. The V gene is TRBV6-5, the J gene TRBJ1-5; a possible D gene is TRBD1 (6 bases). This CDR3 is 15 amino acids long. CDR1 is MNHEY and CDR2 is SVGAGI in the germline V gene. V lost 4 bases, J lost 4 bases, and 14 bases lay in between.

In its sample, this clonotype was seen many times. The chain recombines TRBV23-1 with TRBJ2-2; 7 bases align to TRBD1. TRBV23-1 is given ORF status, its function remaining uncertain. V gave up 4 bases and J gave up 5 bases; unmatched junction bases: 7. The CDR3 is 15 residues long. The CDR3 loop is CASSPRQGGTGELFF. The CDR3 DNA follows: TGCGCCAGCAGTCCGCGACAGGGTGGGACCGGGGAGCTGTTTTTT.

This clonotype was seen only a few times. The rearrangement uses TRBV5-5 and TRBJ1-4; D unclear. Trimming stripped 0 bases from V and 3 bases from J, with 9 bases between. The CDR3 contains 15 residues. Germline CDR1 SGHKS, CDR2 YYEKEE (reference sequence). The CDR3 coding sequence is TGTGCCAGCAGCTTGGAACCCTCGGCTAATGAAAAACTGTTTTTT. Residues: CASSLEPSANEKLFF.

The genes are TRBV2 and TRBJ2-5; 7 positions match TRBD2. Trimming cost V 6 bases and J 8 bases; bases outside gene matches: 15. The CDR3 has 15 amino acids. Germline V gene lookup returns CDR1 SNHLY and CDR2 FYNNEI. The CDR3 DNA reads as TGTGCCAGCAGGGTCGGGGGGACCGCCATATCCACCCAGTACTTC. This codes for CASRVGGTAISTQYF.

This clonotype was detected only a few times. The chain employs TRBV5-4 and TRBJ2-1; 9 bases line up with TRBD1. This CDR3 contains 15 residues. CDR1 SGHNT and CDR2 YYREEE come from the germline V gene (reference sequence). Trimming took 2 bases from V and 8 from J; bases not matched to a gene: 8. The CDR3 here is CASSFQGTGYHEQFF. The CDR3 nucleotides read TGTGCCAGCAGCTTTCAAGGGACAGGGTATCATGAGCAGTTCTTC.

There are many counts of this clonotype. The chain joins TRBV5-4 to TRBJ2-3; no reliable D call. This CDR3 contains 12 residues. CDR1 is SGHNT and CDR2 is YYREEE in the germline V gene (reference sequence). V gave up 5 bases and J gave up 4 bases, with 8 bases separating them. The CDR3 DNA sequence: TGTGCCAGCAGTCCGTGGCCAGATACGCAGTATTTT. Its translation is CASSPWPDTQYF.

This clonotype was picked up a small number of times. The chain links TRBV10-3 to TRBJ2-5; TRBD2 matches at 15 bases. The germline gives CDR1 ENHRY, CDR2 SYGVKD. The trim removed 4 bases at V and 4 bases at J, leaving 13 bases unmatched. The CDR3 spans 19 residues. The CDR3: CAISVGLAGGPGFRETQYF. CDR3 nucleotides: TGTGCCATCAGTGTCGGACTAGCGGGGGGGCCGGGGTTCCGAGAGACCCAGTACTTC.

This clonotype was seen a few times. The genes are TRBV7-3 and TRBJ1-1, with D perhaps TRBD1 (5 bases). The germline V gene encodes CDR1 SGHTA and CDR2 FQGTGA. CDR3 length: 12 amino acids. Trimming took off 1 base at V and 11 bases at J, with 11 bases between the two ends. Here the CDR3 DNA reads TGTGCCAGCAGCTTAATAGGGGTTGGCGCTTTCTTT. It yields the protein CASSLIGVGAFF.

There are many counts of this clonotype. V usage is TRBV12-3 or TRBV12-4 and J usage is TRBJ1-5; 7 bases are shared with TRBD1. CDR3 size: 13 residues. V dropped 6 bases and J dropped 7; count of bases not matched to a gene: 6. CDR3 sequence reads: CASRPGQSQPQHF. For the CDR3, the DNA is TGTGCCAGCAGGCCGGGACAGTCACAGCCCCAGCATTTT.

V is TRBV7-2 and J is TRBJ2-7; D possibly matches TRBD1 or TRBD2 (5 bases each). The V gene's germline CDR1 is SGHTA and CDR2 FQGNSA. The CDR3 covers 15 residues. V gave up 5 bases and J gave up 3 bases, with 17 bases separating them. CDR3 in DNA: TGTGCCAGCAGCGCGATACCCCCGGGGCGCTACGAGCAGTACTTC. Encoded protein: CASSAIPPGRYEQYF.

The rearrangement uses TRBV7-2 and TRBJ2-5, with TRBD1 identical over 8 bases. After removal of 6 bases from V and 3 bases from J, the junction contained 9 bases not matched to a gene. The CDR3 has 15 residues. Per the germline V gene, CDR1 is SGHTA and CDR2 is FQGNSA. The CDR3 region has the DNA TGTGCCAGCAGAGACAGGACAGGGAATAAAGAGACCCAGTACTTC. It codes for CASRDRTGNKETQYF.

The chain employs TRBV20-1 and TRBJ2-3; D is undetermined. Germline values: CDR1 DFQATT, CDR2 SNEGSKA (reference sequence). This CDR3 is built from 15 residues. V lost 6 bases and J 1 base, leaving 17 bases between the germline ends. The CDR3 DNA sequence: TGCAGTGCCAGCATGAGGTTCCTTGGCACAGATACGCAGTATTTT. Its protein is CSASMRFLGTDTQYF.

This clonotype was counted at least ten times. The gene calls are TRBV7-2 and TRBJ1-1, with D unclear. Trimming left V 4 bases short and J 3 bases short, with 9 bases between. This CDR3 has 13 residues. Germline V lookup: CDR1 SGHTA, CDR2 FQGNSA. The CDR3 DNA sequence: TGTGCCAGCAGCTCTCATCAGGACACTGAAGCTTTCTTT. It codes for CASSSHQDTEAFF.

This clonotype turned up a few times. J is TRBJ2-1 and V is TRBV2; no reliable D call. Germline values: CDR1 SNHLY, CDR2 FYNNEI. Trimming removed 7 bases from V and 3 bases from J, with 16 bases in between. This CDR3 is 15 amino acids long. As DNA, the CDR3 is TGTGCCAGCATTCGATCGCAGACCGGCTACAATGAGCAGTTCTTC. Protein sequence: CASIRSQTGYNEQFF.

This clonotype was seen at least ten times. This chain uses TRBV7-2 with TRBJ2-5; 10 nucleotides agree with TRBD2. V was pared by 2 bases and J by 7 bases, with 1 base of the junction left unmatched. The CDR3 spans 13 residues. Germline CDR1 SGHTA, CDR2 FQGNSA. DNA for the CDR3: TGTGCCAGCAGCTTAAGCGGGGGGGGGACCCAGTACTTC. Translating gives CASSLSGGGTQYF.

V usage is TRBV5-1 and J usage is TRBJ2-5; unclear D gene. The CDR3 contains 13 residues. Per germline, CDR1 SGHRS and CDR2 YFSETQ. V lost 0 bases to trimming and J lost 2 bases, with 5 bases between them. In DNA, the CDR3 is TGCGCCAGCAGCTTGGAGATGCAAGAGACCCAGTACTTC. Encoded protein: CASSLEMQETQYF.

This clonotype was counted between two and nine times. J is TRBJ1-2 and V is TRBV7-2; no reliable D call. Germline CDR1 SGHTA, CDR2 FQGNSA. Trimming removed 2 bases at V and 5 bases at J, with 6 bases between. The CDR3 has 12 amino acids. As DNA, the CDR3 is TGTGCCAGCAGCTTACCGCCATATGGCTACACCTTC. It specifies CASSLPPYGYTF.

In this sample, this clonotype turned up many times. Here the CDR3 reads CSASSGGERGNEQFF. CDR3 DNA: TGCAGTGCTTCTAGCGGGGGCGAACGTGGCAATGAGCAGTTCTTC. The chain recombines TRBV20-1 with TRBJ2-1; 10 nucleotides align to TRBD2. Unmatched junction bases numbered 10, after V lost 5 bases and J lost 6 bases. The CDR3 has 15 residues. Germline CDR1 DFQATT, CDR2 SNEGSKA (reference sequence).

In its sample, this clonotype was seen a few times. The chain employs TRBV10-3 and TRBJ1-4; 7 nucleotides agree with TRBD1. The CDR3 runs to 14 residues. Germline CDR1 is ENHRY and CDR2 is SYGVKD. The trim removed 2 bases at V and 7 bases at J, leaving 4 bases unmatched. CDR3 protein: CAISETGQREKLFF. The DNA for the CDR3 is TGTGCCATCAGTGAGACGGGACAGCGTGAAAAACTGTTTTTT.

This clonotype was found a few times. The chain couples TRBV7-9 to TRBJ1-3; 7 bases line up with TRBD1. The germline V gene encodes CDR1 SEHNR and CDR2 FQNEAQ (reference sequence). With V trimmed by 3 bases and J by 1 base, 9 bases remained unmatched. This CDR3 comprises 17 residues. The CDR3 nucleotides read TGTGCCAGCAGCTTGGCCCCGAGACAGGGTTCTGGAAACACCATATATTTT. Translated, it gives CASSLAPRQGSGNTIYF.

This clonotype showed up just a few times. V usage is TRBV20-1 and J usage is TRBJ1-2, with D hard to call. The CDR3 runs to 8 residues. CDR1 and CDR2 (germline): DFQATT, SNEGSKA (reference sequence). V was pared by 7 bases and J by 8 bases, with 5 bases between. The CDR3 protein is CSVGGYTF. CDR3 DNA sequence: TGCAGTGTTGGAGGCTACACCTTC.

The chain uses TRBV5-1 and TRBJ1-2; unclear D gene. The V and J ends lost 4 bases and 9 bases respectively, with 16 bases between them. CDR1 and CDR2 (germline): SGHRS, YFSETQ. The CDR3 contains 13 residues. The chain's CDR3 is CASSGPPISRYTF. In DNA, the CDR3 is TGCGCCAGCAGCGGACCTCCGATTTCGCGCTACACCTTC.